Listed below are T cell receptor beta chains from one sample, sequenced in a study. A single record per CDR3 protein comes from TCRdb applying MiXCR to the 5' RACE reads. The sample contains around 34,000 distinct CDR3 sequences, more than 20% of which appear only once. Material: tumor-infiltrating Tregs sorted from the breast tumor. These receptors all come from a female donor with breast cancer. Each CDR3 is given without its conserved first and last residue. The order of the fields is V gene, CDR3 protein.

v_call: TRBV7-8
cdr3_aa: ASSLSAGGRGIYEQY

v_call: TRBV10-3
cdr3_aa: AISGQSSYNEQF

v_call: TRBV7-2
cdr3_aa: ASSLDQGINYGYT

v_call: TRBV12-3/TRBV12-4
cdr3_aa: ASNQIGGSTEAF

v_call: TRBV4-1
cdr3_aa: ASSQVGGLNTEAF

v_call: TRBV5-1
cdr3_aa: ASSLVLAGDGETQY

v_call: TRBV27
cdr3_aa: ASRLAGGPYNEQF

v_call: TRBV29-1
cdr3_aa: SVVLLSGANVLT

v_call: TRBV12-3/TRBV12-4
cdr3_aa: ASSSRAGLGGDEQF

v_call: TRBV10-1
cdr3_aa: ASSEVVAGYNEQF

v_call: TRBV2
cdr3_aa: ASLLEFGTEAF

v_call: TRBV9
cdr3_aa: ASSVAGAGAEAF

v_call: TRBV5-6
cdr3_aa: ASSLGWGGGSPLH

v_call: TRBV28
cdr3_aa: ASSAELAGRYNEQF

v_call: TRBV27
cdr3_aa: ASSGLAEAVSYEQY